This T cell receptor beta chain was captured by sequencing in a study of cytomegalovirus exposure and HLA in healthy donors. Study observations and caveats: Diagnosis of cytomegalovirus status made by the classifier reportedly showed high specificity and sensitivity. With later analysis, a missense DCLRE1C variant became linked to TCR beta V- and J-gene trimming. Presence/absence analyses supposed approximately even sequencing depth among donors. A few of the chains that were CMV-associated were confirmed in vitro to be specific for CMV antigens.

With 60 Vbeta and 13 Jbeta primers, the PCR was carried out. Generated by immunoSEQ multiplex PCR, the TCRdb table keeps only in-frame clones and is missing some. The sample has 150,000 to 200,000 clones, about three quarters seen once. Germline CDR1 SGHDN, CDR2 FVKESK. This CDR3 contains 16 residues. V was shortened by 1 base and J by 0 bases, with 12 bases between the two germline ends. Comment on this clone: Its specificity is unknown.

This chain joins TRBV14 and TRBJ1-1; no clear D. This TCR was recovered from a woman in her twenties or thirties in good health and CMV-seronegative. The source material was PBMCs. In nucleotides, the CDR3 is TGTGCCAGCAGCCAAGGAACAGTCTCGATGAACACTGAAGCTTTCTTT. Its protein product is CASSQGTVSMNTEAFF.